The 14 T cell receptor beta chains below come from one sample, sequenced in a study of blood T cell repertoires in COVID-19. The assay was immunoSEQ multiplex PCR, and TCRdb's table has in-frame clones only and misses some. This table holds around 93,000 clones, roughly 87% found once. Sequences were obtained from peripheral blood. These receptors were collected from a man aged 18 to 30 with COVID-19, enrolled during active disease.

The gene calls are TRBV7-9 and TRBJ1-2, with TRBD1 as a possible D gene (5 bases). V lost 1 base to trimming and J lost 9 bases, with 9 bases between them. CDR1 is SEHNR and CDR2 is FQNEAQ in the germline V gene (reference sequence). The CDR3 spans 12 residues. The DNA of the CDR3 is TGTGCCAGCAGCTTAGGAGGGACTCGCTACACCTTC. This gives the protein CASSLGGTRYTF.

V gene TRBV28 combines with J gene TRBJ2-7; D is possibly TRBD1 (5 bases). Per the germline V gene, CDR1 is MDHEN and CDR2 is SYDVKM. This CDR3 is 13 amino acids long. V was trimmed by 5 bases and J by 4 bases, leaving 12 bases between them. This CDR3 is CASSPQTGYEQYF. CDR3 sequence (DNA): TGTGCCAGCAGTCCCCAAACAGGTTACGAGCAGTACTTC.

This chain links TRBV6-2 or TRBV6-3 with TRBJ1-1, with 9 bases fitting TRBD1. V was clipped by 1 base and J by 4 bases; unmatched bases: 4. Germline-derived CDR1 and CDR2 are MNHEY and SVGEGT. The CDR3 spans 15 residues. The CDR3 loop is CASSYFTDRGTEAFF. In DNA, the CDR3 is TGTGCCAGCAGTTACTTCACGGACAGGGGCACTGAAGCTTTCTTT.

Of note for this clone: The junction departs from germline at one end; a sequencing error may be responsible. This chain links TRBV28 with TRBJ1-4; D call uncertain. This CDR3 is built from 15 residues. Germline V gene data show CDR1 as MDHEN and CDR2 as SYDVKM. The CDR3 here is CASSLYRVRSEKLLF. For the CDR3, the DNA is TGTGCCAGCAGTTTATACCGGGTTAGGAGTGAAAAACTGCTTTTT. The variable domain in full, completed from reference TRBV28 and TRBJ1-4, reads DVKVTQSSRYLVKRTGEKVFLECVQDMDHENMFWYRQDPGLGLRLIYFSYDVKMKEKGDIPEGYSVSREKKERFSLILESASTNQTSMYLCASSLYRVRSEKLLFGSGTQLSVL.

The CDR3 sequence is CASSIGQAFGEQYF. Here the CDR3 DNA reads TGTGCCAGCAGCATCGGACAGGCCTTTGGCGAGCAGTACTTC. This chain joins TRBV28 and TRBJ2-7, with TRBD1 matching over 7 bases. After removal of 6 bases from V and 6 bases from J, the junction contained 11 bases not matched to a gene. CDR3 length equals 14 residues. Germline assignment: CDR1 MDHEN and CDR2 SYDVKM.

The chain couples TRBV27 to TRBJ2-7, with TRBD2 identical over 8 bases. Trimming took 5 bases from V and 3 from J; bases not matched to a gene: 9. There are 15 residues in the CDR3. CDR1 and CDR2 from the germline V gene are MNHEY and SMNVEV (reference sequence). In DNA form, the CDR3 reads TGTGCCAGCAGTGGACGGGGACTAGGGTTCTACGAGCAGTACTTC. Encoded protein: CASSGRGLGFYEQYF.

This clone has ten or more counts. The J gene is TRBJ2-5, the V gene TRBV4-3; TRBD2 matches 9 bases. Germline V CDR1 and CDR2: LGHNA, YSLEER. The ends lost 0 bases at V and 5 bases at J; junction bases unmatched: 4. CDR3 length: 15 residues. For the CDR3, the DNA is TGCGCCAGCAGCCAAGATCTCGCGGGAGGGGAGACCCAGTACTTC. It specifies CASSQDLAGGETQYF.

The chain links TRBV6-5 to TRBJ2-1; TRBD2 is a possible D gene (6 bases). The CDR3 has 16 residues. Per the germline V gene, CDR1 is MNHEY and CDR2 is SVGAGI. V lost 4 bases and J lost 3, with 16 bases in between. The CDR3: CASSFTSGSYYNEQFF. CDR3 sequence (DNA): TGTGCCAGCAGTTTCACTTCCGGGAGCTACTACAATGAGCAGTTCTTC.

This clone was found a few times. This chain uses TRBV11-3 with TRBJ2-7; 8 bases fit TRBD1. Unmatched junction bases numbered 10, after V lost 5 bases and J lost 1 base. Germline CDR1 and CDR2: SGHNT and YENEEA. The CDR3 contains 16 residues. The CDR3 reads CASSALTGESSYEQYF. CDR3 sequence (DNA): TGTGCCAGCAGCGCCCTGACAGGGGAGAGTTCCTACGAGCAGTACTTC.

The chain combines TRBV6-2 or TRBV6-3 with TRBJ1-2; D remains unclear. In germline, CDR1 is MNHEY, CDR2 SVGEGT. Trimming left V 2 bases short and J 5 bases short, with 6 bases between. The CDR3 contains 12 residues. The CDR3 DNA reads as TGTGCCAGCAGTTACGGAGGGTATGGCTACACCTTC. Its protein is CASSYGGYGYTF.

This clone was counted a single time. V usage is TRBV6-5 and J usage is TRBJ1-1; a weak D match, TRBD1 (5 bases). The V end lost 6 bases, the J end lost 4 bases, and 12 bases lay between the germline ends. This CDR3 spans 13 amino acids. The germline V gene encodes CDR1 MNHEY and CDR2 SVGAGI. CDR3 sequence (DNA): TGTGCCAGCAGCCAGGGTTATGCCACTGAAGCTTTCTTT. Amino acids: CASSQGYATEAFF.

This sequence joins TRBV28 and TRBJ2-7; D might be TRBD1 (5 bases). The CDR3 covers 14 residues. Germline CDR1 and CDR2: MDHEN and SYDVKM. V lost 3 bases and J lost 3, with 12 bases in between. The DNA for the CDR3 is TGTGCCAGCAGTTTGGGGCAGAGACTCTACGAGCAGTACTTC. Amino acids: CASSLGQRLYEQYF.

A single count supports this clone. This chain links TRBV7-9 with TRBJ2-5, with D perhaps matching TRBD1 (5 bases). Between the trimmed V and J ends, which lost 4 bases and 2 bases, there was a span of 11 bases. Germline V gives CDR1 SEHNR, CDR2 FQNEAQ (reference sequence). The CDR3 covers 14 residues. CDR3 coding DNA: TGTGCCAGCAGCTCATACAGGAGACAAGAGACCCAGTACTTC. It specifies CASSSYRRQETQYF.

The table lists this clone with a count of one. The J gene is TRBJ2-5, the V gene TRBV30, with D maybe TRBD2 (7 bases). The CDR3 length is 14 residues. Trimming removed 3 bases at V and 5 bases at J, with 16 bases between. Germline CDR1 is GTSNPN and CDR2 is SVGIG (reference sequence). CDR3 sequence: CAWRWRGRGETQYF. The DNA for the CDR3 is TGTGCCTGGAGATGGAGGGGGAGGGGTGAGACCCAGTACTTC.